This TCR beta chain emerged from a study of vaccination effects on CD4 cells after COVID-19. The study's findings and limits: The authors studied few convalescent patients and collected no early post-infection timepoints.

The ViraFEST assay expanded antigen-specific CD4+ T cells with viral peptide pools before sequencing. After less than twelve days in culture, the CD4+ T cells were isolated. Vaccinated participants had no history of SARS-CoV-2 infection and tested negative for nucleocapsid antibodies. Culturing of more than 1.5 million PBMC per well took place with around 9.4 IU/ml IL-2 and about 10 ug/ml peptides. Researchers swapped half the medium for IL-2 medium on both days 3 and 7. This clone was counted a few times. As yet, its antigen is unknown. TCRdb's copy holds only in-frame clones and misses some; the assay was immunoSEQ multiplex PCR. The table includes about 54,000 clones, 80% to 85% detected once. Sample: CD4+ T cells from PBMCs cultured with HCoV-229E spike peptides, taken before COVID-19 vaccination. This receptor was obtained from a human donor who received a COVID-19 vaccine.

This CDR3 is CAWTTSRTEAFF. The CDR3 DNA follows: TGTGCCTGGACCACCAGTAGGACTGAAGCTTTCTTT. This chain joins TRBV30 and TRBJ1-1; D ambiguous. The CDR3 runs 12 residues. V was clipped by 4 bases and J by 5 bases, with 11 bases between them. The germline V gene has CDR1 GTSNPN and CDR2 SVGIG (reference sequence).